The TCR beta chain under discussion was sequenced for a study of T cells in localized non-small cell lung cancer. The study's findings and limits: There were a median roughly 60 of the top 100 tumor clones appearing in adjacent lung. Increased T cell density in blood showed an association with longer overall survival. The highest T cell clonality was in uninvolved adjacent lung, above tumor.

The protocol was immunoSEQ multiplex PCR, while the TCRdb copy is restricted to in-frame clones and leaves out a portion. The table shows approximately 52,000 clones, with roughly 77% occurring only once. Regarding this clone: Its matching antigen is unknown.

This receptor was identified in a man between 40 and 75 years old with stage I squamous cell lung carcinoma. Sample: peripheral blood, taken before any cancer treatment.

CDR3 sequence: CASSTGTVYGYTF. The CDR3 DNA follows: TGTGCCAGCAGTACCGGGACAGTCTATGGCTACACCTTC. This sequence joins TRBV6-5 and TRBJ1-2; 7 nucleotides line up with TRBD1. This CDR3 spans 13 amino acids. Trimming took 5 bases from V and 4 from J; bases not matched to a gene: 4. Germline-derived CDR1 and CDR2 are MNHEY and SVGAGI.